The 5 T cell receptor beta chains presented below share a single source sample, sequenced in a study of shared clonotypes between healthy human individuals. Some clones are missing from TCRdb's copy, which holds only in-frame ones; the method was immunoSEQ multiplex PCR. The table includes approximately 1.9 million clones, 93% detected once. CD45RO-negative cells were positively selected for CCR7, leaving out terminally differentiated effector memory CD45RA+ cells. The specimen was naive CD8+ T cells from PBMCs. These TCRs come from a man aged 18 to 30 in good health. Some clones in this sample may be carry-over from other donors' samples.

This chain connects TRBV10-3 to TRBJ2-5, with D maybe TRBD2 (6 bases). The germline V gene has CDR1 ENHRY and CDR2 SYGVKD. The CDR3 is 14 residues long. The V and J ends lost 3 bases and 2 bases respectively, with 10 bases between them. This CDR3 is CAISDRGNQETQYF. The CDR3 nucleotides read TGTGCCATCAGTGACCGCGGGAATCAAGAGACCCAGTACTTC.

The gene calls are TRBV30 and TRBJ2-7; D is unresolved. CDR1 is GTSNPN and CDR2 is SVGIG in the germline V gene (reference sequence). The length of the CDR3 is 13 residues. V was pared by 5 bases and J by 6 bases, with 17 bases between. CDR3 bases: TGTGCCTGGCAGTTAAGGTCCTCCCTCGAGCAGTACTTC. Translation: CAWQLRSSLEQYF.

The chain links TRBV11-2 to TRBJ1-1; TRBD1 might be the D (6 bases). V gave up 3 bases and J gave up 1 base, with 18 bases separating them. This CDR3 has 17 residues. Germline CDR1 is SGHAT and CDR2 is FQNNGV. The CDR3 region has the DNA TGTGCCAGCAGCTTTTGGGCGGGTGGACAGAGGAACACTGAAGCTTTCTTT. It encodes CASSFWAGGQRNTEAFF.

The genes are TRBV15 and TRBJ1-2; D gene uncertain. The CDR3 totals 15 residues. V gave up 0 bases and J gave up 0 bases, with 8 bases separating them. Per germline, CDR1 LNHNV and CDR2 YYDKDF (reference sequence). CDR3 protein: CATSRDAVPNYGYTF. The DNA of the CDR3 is TGTGCCACCAGCAGAGATGCGGTTCCTAACTATGGCTACACCTTC.

V usage is TRBV5-5 and J usage is TRBJ2-7, with D unclear. V shed 1 base and J shed 6 bases, with 8 bases lying between them. CDR1 is SGHKS and CDR2 is YYEKEE in the germline V gene (reference sequence). The CDR3 sequence is 12 residues long. The CDR3 region has the DNA TGTGCCAGCAGCTTGTGGACCAGCGAGCAGTACTTC. It is translated as CASSLWTSEQYF.